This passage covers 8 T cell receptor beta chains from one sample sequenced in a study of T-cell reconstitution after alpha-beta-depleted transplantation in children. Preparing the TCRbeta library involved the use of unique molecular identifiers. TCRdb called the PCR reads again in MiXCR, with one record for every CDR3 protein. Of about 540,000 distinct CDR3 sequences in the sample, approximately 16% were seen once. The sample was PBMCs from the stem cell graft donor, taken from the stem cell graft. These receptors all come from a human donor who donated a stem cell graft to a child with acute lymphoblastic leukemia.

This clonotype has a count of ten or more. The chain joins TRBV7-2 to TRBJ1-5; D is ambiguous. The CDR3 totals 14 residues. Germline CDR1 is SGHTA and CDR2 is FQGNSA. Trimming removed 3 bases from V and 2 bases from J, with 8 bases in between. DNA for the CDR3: TGTGCCAGCAGCTTGGTGAGAGGCAATCAGCCCCAGCATTTT. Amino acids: CASSLVRGNQPQHF. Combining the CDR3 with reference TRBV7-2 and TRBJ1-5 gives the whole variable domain GAGVSQSPSNKVTEKGKDVELRCDPISGHTALYWYRQSLGQGLEFLIYFQGNSAPDKSGLPSDRFSAERTGGSVSTLTIQRTQQEDSAVYLCASSLVRGNQPQHFGDGTRLSIL.

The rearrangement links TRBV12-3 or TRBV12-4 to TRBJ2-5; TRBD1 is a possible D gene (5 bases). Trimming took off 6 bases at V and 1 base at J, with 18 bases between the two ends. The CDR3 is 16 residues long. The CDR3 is CASSPPGRGIQETQYF. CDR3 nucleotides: TGTGCCAGCAGCCCGCCCGGAAGGGGAATCCAAGAGACCCAGTACTTC.

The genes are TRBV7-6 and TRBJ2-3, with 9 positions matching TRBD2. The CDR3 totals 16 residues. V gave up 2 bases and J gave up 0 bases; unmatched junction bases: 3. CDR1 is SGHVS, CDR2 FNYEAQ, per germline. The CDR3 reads CASSLPTSGSTDTQYF. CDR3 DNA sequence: TGTGCCAGCAGCTTACCGACTAGCGGAAGCACAGATACGCAGTATTTT.

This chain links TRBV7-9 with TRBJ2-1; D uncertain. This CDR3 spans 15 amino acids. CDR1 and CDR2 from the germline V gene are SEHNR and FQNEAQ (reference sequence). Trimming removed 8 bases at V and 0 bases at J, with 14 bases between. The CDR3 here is CASHKMSVSYNEQFF. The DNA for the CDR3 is TGTGCCAGCCACAAAATGTCGGTCTCCTACAATGAGCAGTTCTTC.

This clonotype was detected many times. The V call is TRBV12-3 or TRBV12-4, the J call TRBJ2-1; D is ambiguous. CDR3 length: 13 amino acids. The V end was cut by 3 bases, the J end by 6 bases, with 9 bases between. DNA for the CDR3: TGTGCCAGCAGTTTGATTATGGTCAATGAGCAGTTCTTC. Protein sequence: CASSLIMVNEQFF.

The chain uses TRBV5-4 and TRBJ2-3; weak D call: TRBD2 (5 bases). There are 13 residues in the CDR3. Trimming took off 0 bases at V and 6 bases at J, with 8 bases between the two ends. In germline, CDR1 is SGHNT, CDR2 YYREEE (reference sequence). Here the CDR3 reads CASSLAEVDTQYF. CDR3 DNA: TGTGCCAGCAGCTTGGCGGAGGTGGATACGCAGTATTTT.

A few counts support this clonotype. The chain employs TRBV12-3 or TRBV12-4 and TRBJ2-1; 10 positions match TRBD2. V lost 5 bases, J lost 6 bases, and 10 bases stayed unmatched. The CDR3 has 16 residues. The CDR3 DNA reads TGTGCCAGCAGTCCGTTACTAGCGGGGCCCGTCAATGAGCAGTTCTTC. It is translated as CASSPLLAGPVNEQFF.

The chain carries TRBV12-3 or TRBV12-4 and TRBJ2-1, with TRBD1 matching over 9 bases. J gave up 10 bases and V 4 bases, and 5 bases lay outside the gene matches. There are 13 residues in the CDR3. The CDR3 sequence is CASSSGQGWEQFF. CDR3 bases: TGTGCCAGCAGTTCCGGACAGGGGTGGGAGCAGTTCTTC.